The present TCR beta chain was sequenced within a study of cytomegalovirus exposure and HLA in healthy donors. General study findings and limits: TCR beta V- and J-gene trimming, according to a later analysis, was linked to a missense DCLRE1C variant. In presence/absence analyses, roughly uniform sequencing depth across donors was assumed. Specificity of three CMV-associated chains for CMV antigens was verified in vitro.

To note about this clone: Its antigen is not known.

The germline gives CDR1 DFQATT, CDR2 SNEGSKA (reference sequence). This CDR3 contains 10 residues. The trim removed 5 bases at V and 7 bases at J, leaving 2 bases unmatched. Use of 60 Vbeta and 13 Jbeta primers characterized the PCR. Clones were read by immunoSEQ multiplex PCR, and TCRdb kept only the in-frame ones, dropping some. The sample consists of approximately 86,000 clones, about 85% of them appearing once. This sequence originates from a man aged 40-55 years in good health and CMV-seropositive. Sequenced sample: PBMCs. The chain has TRBV20-1 and TRBJ2-7; TRBD1 matches at 7 bases. In DNA, the CDR3 is TGCAGTGCTGCGGACAGGGAGCAGTACTTC. Its translation: CSAADREQYF.